A single sample gave rise to the 31 T cell receptor beta chains below, sequenced in a study of relationships among human T cell subsets. Th1 cells were collected as flow-through following bead selections for CD25, CD56 and CD294. Semiquantitative ARM-PCR amplified T cell receptor alpha and beta CDR3 regions from mRNA. Tagged nested gene-specific primers were used first, then communal superprimers amplified exponentially. One entry per CDR3 protein results from TCRdb running MiXCR on the multiplex PCR reads. The sample comprises about 13,000 distinct CDR3 sequences, roughly 65% of which are singletons, and roughly 27% rests with the top ten. Sequencing used CD4+ Th1 cells sorted from blood. These receptors came from a middle-aged man in good health.

This clonotype was detected once. This chain links TRBV11-2 with TRBJ2-3; 7 bases map to TRBD2. Germline trimming cut 1 base from V and 2 bases from J; bases unmatched to any gene: 6. The CDR3 totals 16 residues. Germline values: CDR1 SGHAT, CDR2 FQNNGV. Here the CDR3 DNA reads TGTGCCAGCAGCTTAGCGCCTAGCGGACTCACAGATACGCAGTATTTT. Amino acids: CASSLAPSGLTDTQYF.

The rearrangement joins TRBV14 to TRBJ2-1; 8 bases are shared with TRBD2. CDR3 length equals 15 residues. J gave up 0 bases and V 6 bases, and 4 bases lay outside the gene matches. Germline CDR1 and CDR2: SGHDN and FVKESK. CDR3 loop: CASSELAASYNEQFF. The DNA for the CDR3 is TGTGCCAGCAGTGAACTAGCGGCCTCCTACAATGAGCAGTTCTTC.

CDR3 amino acids: CSAGGHLNTEAFF. Here the CDR3 DNA reads TGCAGTGCTGGAGGACACCTGAACACTGAAGCTTTCTTT. The V call is TRBV20-1, the J call TRBJ1-1, with a possible D match to TRBD1 (5 bases). Germline loops: CDR1 DFQATT, CDR2 SNEGSKA (reference sequence). Trimming stripped 5 bases from V and 0 bases from J, with 10 bases between. CDR3 length: 13 amino acids.

The chain uses TRBV4-1 and TRBJ2-6; D is possibly TRBD2 (6 bases). Trimming left V 0 bases short and J 0 bases short, with 9 bases between. CDR3 length: 17 residues. In germline, CDR1 is MGHRA, CDR2 YSYEKL. For the CDR3, the DNA is TGCGCCAGCAGCCAAGATTGGGAGGCCTCTGGGGCCAACGTCCTGACTTTC. Protein sequence: CASSQDWEASGANVLTF.

The chain couples TRBV28 to TRBJ1-5; tentatively, D is TRBD1 (6 bases). Per germline, CDR1 MDHEN and CDR2 SYDVKM. The CDR3 sequence is 13 residues long. V lost 7 bases and J 7 bases, leaving 14 bases between the germline ends. CDR3 residues: CASTSGAGQPQHF. The CDR3 coding sequence is TGTGCCAGCACCTCAGGGGCGGGGCAGCCCCAGCATTTT.

This clonotype has a handful of counts. The gene calls are TRBV28 and TRBJ2-4; a weak D match, TRBD1 (6 bases). The germline V and J ends were trimmed by 4 bases and 9 bases, with 16 bases remaining between them. CDR1 and CDR2 from the germline V gene are MDHEN and SYDVKM. This CDR3 has 14 amino acids. The CDR3 DNA follows: TGTGCCAGCAGTTCCGACAGGATTTTAATCATTCAGTACTTC. Its protein is CASSSDRILIIQYF.

This clonotype has a handful of counts. The chain carries TRBV11-1 and TRBJ2-7; 10 bases are a match to TRBD1. Germline lookup yields CDR1 SGHAT and CDR2 FQDESV (reference sequence). The V gene end was trimmed by 5 bases and the J gene end by 6 bases; junction bases not matched to a gene: 7. The CDR3 consists of 14 residues. The CDR3 DNA is TGTGCCAGCAGCCCCGGGGACAGGGGTGCCGAGCAGTACTTC. This codes for CASSPGDRGAEQYF.

The V gene is TRBV6-1, the J gene TRBJ2-4; a weak D match, TRBD2 (5 bases). The CDR3 spans 14 residues. Germline CDR1 is MNHNS and CDR2 is SASEGT. Trimming stripped 5 bases from V and 0 bases from J, with 8 bases between. The CDR3 spells CASSPRVAKNIQYF. DNA for the CDR3: TGTGCCAGCAGTCCGCGGGTAGCCAAAAACATTCAGTACTTC.

This clonotype qualifies as medium-sized. The chain employs TRBV11-2 and TRBJ2-6; 8 bases are a match to TRBD2. V dropped 3 bases and J dropped 0; count of bases not matched to a gene: 4. CDR3 length: 17 amino acids. Per germline, CDR1 SGHAT and CDR2 FQNNGV. CDR3 sequence: CASSLASGYSGANVLTF. The CDR3 nucleotides read TGTGCCAGCAGCTTGGCTAGCGGGTACTCTGGGGCCAACGTCCTGACTTTC.

This clonotype was found a few times. The chain has TRBV12-3 or TRBV12-4 and TRBJ1-1; the D gene is possibly TRBD1 (6 bases). The CDR3 is 15 residues long. Trimming left V 0 bases short and J 5 bases short, with 13 bases between. This CDR3 is CASSLAQQGWTEAFF. The CDR3 coding sequence is TGTGCCAGCAGTTTAGCACAGCAGGGGTGGACTGAAGCTTTCTTT.

The genes are TRBV10-2 and TRBJ2-7; 7 bases align to TRBD2. The CDR3 extends over 15 amino acids. V trimming: 6 bases; J trimming: 0 bases; junction bases outside the gene matches: 8. The germline V gene encodes CDR1 WSHSY and CDR2 SAAADI. CDR3 DNA: TGCGCCAGCAGGCCGGGACTAATTTTCTCCTACGAGCAGTACTTC. Amino acid sequence: CASRPGLIFSYEQYF.

This chain uses TRBV5-1 with TRBJ1-4; 7 nucleotides agree with TRBD1. CDR1 is SGHRS and CDR2 is YFSETQ in the germline V gene. The V segment lost 4 bases and the J segment 3 bases; nucleotides outside the gene matches: 3. The CDR3 has 14 amino acids. CDR3 loop: CASSLGTANEKLFF. The CDR3 region has the DNA TGCGCCAGCAGCCTAGGGACAGCTAATGAAAAACTGTTTTTT.

The gene calls are TRBV11-2 and TRBJ1-6, with TRBD1 matching over 9 bases. The CDR3 sequence is 17 residues long. The germline V gene has CDR1 SGHAT and CDR2 FQNNGV. V shed 4 bases and J 3 bases; nucleotides not matched to a gene: 7. CDR3 sequence: CASSSPGQGGYNSPLHF. CDR3 DNA sequence: TGTGCCAGCAGCTCCCCGGGACAGGGAGGCTATAATTCACCCCTCCACTTT.

Worth noting for this clonotype: Its ends do not fully match the called genes, so a read error is possible. J is TRBJ2-1 and V is TRBV5-4; the D is unclear. Germline CDR1 and CDR2: SGHNT and YYREEE (reference sequence). The CDR3 contains 15 residues. The CDR3 bases are TGCGCCAGCAGCCCAAGGGCGGACTCCTACAATGAGCAGTTCTTC. It translates to CASSPRADSYNEQFF.

The chain joins TRBV30 to TRBJ2-7; weak D call: TRBD2 (6 bases). V shed 0 bases and J shed 0 bases, with 9 bases lying between them. Germline values: CDR1 GTSNPN, CDR2 SVGIG (reference sequence). The CDR3 length is 14 residues. The CDR3 DNA reads TGTGCCTGGAGTGTCGGGGGTTACTCCTACGAGCAGTACTTC. Residues: CAWSVGGYSYEQYF.

This clonotype occurred a few times. At one boundary the junction diverges from the germline segment, which might be a read error. The gene calls are TRBV11-2 and TRBJ1-2, with D hard to call. This CDR3 is built from 11 residues. CDR1 SGHAT and CDR2 FQNNGV come from the germline V gene. The CDR3 coding sequence is TGTGCCAGCAGCTCATGGCACGAGATGTCCTTC. Translating it yields CASSSWHEMSF. The full variable domain, in which reference TRBV11-2 and TRBJ1-2 provide the parts outside the CDR3, is EAGVAQSPRYKIIEKRQSVAFWCNPISGHATLYWYQQILGQGPKLLIQFQNNGVVDDSQLPKDRFSAERLKGVDSTLKIQPAKLEDSAVYLCASSSWHEMSFGSGTRLTVV.

This chain joins TRBV28 and TRBJ2-1, with D uncertain. In germline, CDR1 is MDHEN, CDR2 SYDVKM. The CDR3 consists of 17 residues. The V end was cut by 4 bases, the J end by 2 bases, with 18 bases between. CDR3 region: CASSSNFAETTYNEQFF. DNA of the CDR3: TGTGCCAGCAGTTCGAACTTCGCGGAGACCACCTACAATGAGCAGTTCTTC.

The CDR3 is CASRPGQRADTQYF. The CDR3 DNA is TGTGCCAGCAGGCCGGGACAGAGGGCAGATACGCAGTATTTT. The V and J genes are TRBV12-3 or TRBV12-4 and TRBJ2-3; TRBD1 aligns across 7 bases. This CDR3 comprises 14 residues. J gave up 4 bases and V 6 bases, and 7 bases lay outside the gene matches.

The rearrangement links TRBV6-4 to TRBJ2-1; tentative D call: TRBD2 (6 bases). There are 15 residues in the CDR3. The germline V gene encodes CDR1 MRHNA and CDR2 SNTAGT. Deletions cut 6 bases from V and 0 bases from J, with 12 bases between. CDR3 coding DNA: TGTGCCAGCAGCGGGACTGGAAGCTCCTACAATGAGCAGTTCTTC. This codes for CASSGTGSSYNEQFF.

There are a few counts of this clonotype. J is TRBJ1-2 and V is TRBV5-1, with TRBD1 as a possible D gene (5 bases). V lost 0 bases and J lost 2, with 11 bases in between. Germline V gives CDR1 SGHRS, CDR2 YFSETQ. The CDR3 consists of 15 residues. CDR3 sequence: CASSLGGRRNYGYTF. The DNA for the CDR3 is TGCGCCAGCAGCTTGGGGGGCCGACGAAACTATGGCTACACCTTC.

This clonotype is medium-sized in the sample. The V call is TRBV12-3 or TRBV12-4, the J call TRBJ1-1, with 7 bases lining up with TRBD1. V shed 8 bases and J 1 base; nucleotides not matched to a gene: 7. The CDR3 spans 14 residues. The CDR3 here is CASCPGTENTEAFF. CDR3 in DNA: TGTGCCAGCTGCCCCGGGACAGAGAACACTGAAGCTTTCTTT.

This chain connects TRBV7-3 to TRBJ2-3; TRBD1 aligns across 7 bases. V lost 5 bases and J lost 3; bases outside the gene matches: 8. CDR3 length: 15 amino acids. The germline CDR1 and CDR2 sequences are SGHTA and FQGTGA. CDR3 coding DNA: TGTGCCAGCAGCCCAATAGGACAGGCAACAGATACGCAGTATTTT. This gives the protein CASSPIGQATDTQYF. Full variable domain (rest looked up from reference TRBV7-3 and TRBJ2-3): GAGVSQTPSNKVTEKGKYVELRCDPISGHTALYWYRQSLGQGPEFLIYFQGTGAADDSGLPNDRFFAVRPEGSVSTLKIQRTERGDSAVYLCASSPIGQATDTQYFGPGTRLTVL.

The chain couples TRBV4-1 to TRBJ2-3; 8 nucleotides align to TRBD2. This CDR3 contains 13 residues. J gave up 5 bases and V 7 bases, and 5 bases lay outside the gene matches. Germline CDR1 reads MGHRA; CDR2 reads YSYEKL. The CDR3 here is CASKRGLGDTQYF. CDR3 nucleotides: TGCGCCAGCAAGCGGGGGCTTGGAGATACGCAGTATTTT.

Comment on this clonotype: Since the CDR3 does not end with the conserved phenylalanine or tryptophan, this likely comes from a read error. V and J are TRBV10-1 and TRBJ1-4, with 10 nucleotides matching TRBD1. CDR3 length equals 15 residues. Germline V gene data show CDR1 as WNHNN and CDR2 as SYGVQD (reference sequence). DNA of the CDR3: TGTGCCAGCGAAGACAGGGGGCAAGCTAATGAAAAACTGTTTCTT. Its protein is CASEDRGQANEKLFL.

This rearrangement joins TRBV28 to TRBJ1-4; D is unresolved. CDR1 is MDHEN, CDR2 SYDVKM, per germline. The CDR3 loop spans 14 amino acids. The V and J ends lost 2 bases and 0 bases respectively, with 4 bases between them. CDR3 DNA: TGTGCCAGCAGTTTAGAAGCAACTAATGAAAAACTGTTTTTT. Translated: CASSLEATNEKLFF.

J is TRBJ2-1 and V is TRBV14; D unclear. The CDR3 has 13 amino acids. Germline values: CDR1 SGHDN, CDR2 FVKESK. V lost 1 base, J lost 8 bases, and 9 bases lay in between. In DNA form, the CDR3 reads TGTGCCAGCAGCCAAGGTTTCCTTCATGAGCAGTTCTTC. This sequence encodes CASSQGFLHEQFF.

The chain links TRBV27 to TRBJ1-5; D possibly corresponds to TRBD1 (5 bases). V dropped 4 bases and J dropped 2 bases, with 12 bases sitting between them. Germline V gene lookup returns CDR1 MNHEY and CDR2 SMNVEV (reference sequence). This CDR3 has 15 amino acids. The CDR3 is CASSSRGTGNQPQHF. CDR3 DNA: TGTGCCAGCAGTTCACGTGGGACGGGCAATCAGCCCCAGCATTTT.

The CDR3 reads CASSIDQVYNEQFF. Written as DNA, the CDR3 is TGTGCCAGCAGTATTGATCAGGTATACAATGAGCAGTTCTTC. This chain uses TRBV7-8 with TRBJ2-1; D is uncertain. Germline lookup yields CDR1 SGHVS and CDR2 FQNEAQ. CDR3 length equals 14 residues. V gave up 6 bases and J gave up 4 bases, with 13 bases separating them.

The chain links TRBV6-1 to TRBJ2-7; D remains unclear. V was trimmed by 11 bases and J by 0 bases, leaving 17 bases between them. In germline, CDR1 is MNHNS, CDR2 SASEGT. The CDR3 is made up of 14 amino acids. This CDR3 reads CAAQPGGFSYEQYF. In nucleotides, the CDR3 is TGTGCCGCGCAACCCGGCGGTTTCTCCTACGAGCAGTACTTC.

The chain uses TRBV20-1 and TRBJ1-1; D is undetermined. V was pared by 0 bases and J by 10 bases, with 9 bases between. Germline assignment: CDR1 DFQATT and CDR2 SNEGSKA (reference sequence). The CDR3 spans 11 residues. This chain's CDR3 is CSAREDGGAFF. Here the CDR3 DNA reads TGCAGTGCTAGAGAAGACGGAGGAGCTTTCTTT.

The chain couples TRBV2 to TRBJ2-3; perhaps TRBD1 as D (5 bases). The CDR3 has 14 amino acids. The germline gives CDR1 SNHLY, CDR2 FYNNEI. Trimming left V 7 bases short and J 3 bases short, with 14 bases between. DNA of the CDR3: TGTGCCAGCAATAGATACCAGGGTACAGATACGCAGTATTTT. This codes for CASNRYQGTDTQYF.